The 15 T cell receptor beta chains listed next were all sequenced from one sample in a study of blood T cells in healthy people across ages. Sample-barcoded 5' priming and a J-beta primer mix drove a second PCR of roughly 7 to 11 cycles. TCRdb called the 5' RACE reads again in MiXCR, with one record for every CDR3 protein. Of 1.5 million to 2 million distinct CDR3 sequences in the sample, around 40% were seen once. The sample comprised blood. These receptor sequences come from a human donor in good health.

Many counts were recorded for this clonotype. A junction boundary mismatches the germline segment, possibly from a read error. The V gene is TRBV5-1, the J gene TRBJ2-3, with unresolved D. Germline V lookup: CDR1 SGHRS, CDR2 YFSETQ. This CDR3 is 14 amino acids long. The CDR3 DNA reads as TGTGCCAGCAGTTACCGAACTAGCACAGATACGCAGTATTTT. Its protein is CASSYRTSTDTQYF.

This clonotype has just a few counts. This chain links TRBV10-3 with TRBJ2-1; D gene uncertain. Trimming took off 3 bases at V and 6 bases at J, with 21 bases between the two ends. Germline CDR1 is ENHRY and CDR2 is SYGVKD. The CDR3 totals 17 residues. CDR3 coding DNA: TGTGCCATCAGTGATTACGGTGGTCTACCCCAACGCAATGAGCAGTTCTTC. This encodes CAISDYGGLPQRNEQFF.

Comment on this clonotype: A read error may explain this, as a much larger clone is one base away. V and J are TRBV7-8 and TRBJ2-6; no definite D call. The CDR3 has 17 residues. The germline V gene encodes CDR1 SGHVS and CDR2 FQNEAQ. Trimming took 1 base from V and 4 from J, leaving 14 bases between them. Here the CDR3 reads CASSLVGCGFGANVLTF. CDR3 nucleotide sequence: TGTGCCAGCAGCTTAGTTGGTTGTGGTTTCGGGGCCAACGTCCTGACTTTC.

This clonotype is a singleton in its sample. This chain uses TRBV18 with TRBJ1-6, with TRBD1 identical over 10 bases. Per the germline V gene, CDR1 is KGHSH and CDR2 is LQKENI. Germline trimming cut 2 bases from V and 10 bases from J; bases unmatched to any gene: 8. The CDR3 is made up of 16 amino acids. CDR3 nucleotides: TGTGCCAGCTCACCATTCTCCGGGACAGGGGACTCACCCCTCCACTTT. It translates to CASSPFSGTGDSPLHF. Using reference TRBV18 and TRBJ1-6 for the parts outside the CDR3, the full variable domain is NAGVMQNPRHLVRRRGQEARLRCSPMKGHSHVYWYRQLPEEGLKFMVYLQKENIIDESGMPKERFSAEFPKEGPSILRIQQVVRGDSAAYFCASSPFSGTGDSPLHFGNGTRLTVT.

The chain employs TRBV29-1 and TRBJ1-6; 8 positions match TRBD1. Germline V gives CDR1 SQVTM, CDR2 ANQGSEA. Trimming took 4 bases from V and 7 from J; bases not matched to a gene: 3. This CDR3 is 13 amino acids long. CDR3 protein: CSVAGGANSPLHF. CDR3 in DNA: TGCAGCGTTGCAGGGGGCGCCAATTCACCCCTCCACTTT.

The table lists this clonotype with many counts. V gene TRBV11-2 combines with J gene TRBJ1-2; tentative D call: TRBD1 (6 bases). The CDR3 spans 15 residues. Deletions cut 3 bases from V and 4 bases from J, with 15 bases between. In germline, CDR1 is SGHAT, CDR2 FQNNGV. The CDR3 DNA reads TGTGCCAGCAGCTTTATGGGGGGCGCTGCCTATGGCTACACCTTC. This codes for CASSFMGGAAYGYTF.

The J gene is TRBJ1-6, the V gene TRBV4-3; D might be TRBD1 (5 bases). The CDR3 covers 17 residues. Looked up from germline, CDR1 is LGHNA and CDR2 is YSLEER. Trimming stripped 0 bases from V and 5 bases from J, with 14 bases between. In nucleotides, the CDR3 is TGCGCCAGCAGCCAAGATCCTGGCGGGGCGGATAATTCACCCCTCCACTTT. Protein product: CASSQDPGGADNSPLHF.

Regarding this clonotype: At one end, the junction sequence differs from germline, possibly due to a read error. The V and J genes are TRBV29-1 and TRBJ2-1, with TRBD2 identical over 11 bases. The CDR3 sequence is 14 residues long. Germline V gene sequence: CDR1 SQVTM, CDR2 ANQGSEA. The CDR3 sequence: CCVFTSGGYGEQFF. As DNA, the CDR3 is TGCTGCGTTTTCACTAGCGGGGGCTATGGAGAGCAGTTCTTC.

This clonotype was counted only a few times. J is TRBJ2-1 and V is TRBV20-1, with D hard to call. Germline V gives CDR1 DFQATT, CDR2 SNEGSKA (reference sequence). The CDR3 has 13 amino acids. V was clipped by 6 bases and J by 2 bases, with 11 bases between them. CDR3: CSAARGAYNEQFF. The CDR3 nucleotides are TGCAGTGCGGCCCGTGGGGCCTACAATGAGCAGTTCTTC.

The chain recombines TRBV5-4 with TRBJ2-1; D possibly matches TRBD1 or TRBD2 (5 bases each). Germline-derived CDR1 and CDR2 are SGHNT and YYREEE (reference sequence). CDR3 size: 15 residues. Trimming stripped 3 bases from V and 9 bases from J, with 19 bases between. The CDR3: CASSSPGPSAGEQFF. The CDR3 bases are TGTGCCAGCAGCTCTCCGGGACCCTCGGCGGGTGAGCAGTTCTTC.

This clonotype was observed a handful of times. The chain employs TRBV5-1 and TRBJ1-2; no clear D. Germline assignment: CDR1 SGHRS and CDR2 YFSETQ. Trimming took off 2 bases at V and 4 bases at J, with 9 bases between the two ends. The CDR3 totals 13 residues. CDR3 sequence: CASSFEVLYGYTF. CDR3 bases: TGCGCCAGCAGCTTTGAGGTTCTCTATGGCTACACCTTC.

This clonotype was observed a handful of times. The V call is TRBV9, the J call TRBJ2-1; D is undetermined. Germline V gene lookup returns CDR1 SGDLS and CDR2 YYNGEE. The CDR3 is 12 amino acids. Trimming removed 4 bases at V and 7 bases at J, with 9 bases between. The CDR3 protein is CASSPRMNEQFF. The CDR3 nucleotides are TGTGCCAGCAGCCCACGGATGAATGAGCAGTTCTTC.

As to this clonotype: Germline is not matched at one junction end, which may reflect a read error. V and J are TRBV29-1 and TRBJ2-5; 9 nucleotides align to TRBD1. Matching the DNA end better, TRBJ2-7 makes the J call doubtful. Germline CDR1 SQVTM, CDR2 ANQGSEA. The CDR3 covers 14 residues. The CDR3 DNA sequence: TGTAGCGTTGGTTCGGGACAGGGAACCTACGAGCAGTACTTC. Its translation: CSVGSGQGTYEQYF.

The gene calls are TRBV5-1 and TRBJ2-3; D is ambiguous. V was cut by 1 base and J by 2 bases, with 20 bases left in between. This CDR3 spans 18 amino acids. CDR1 and CDR2 (germline): SGHRS, YFSETQ. The CDR3 bases are TGCGCCAGCAGCTTGAGGACCGCCGAAATCGCTTACACAGATACGCAGTATTTT. It yields the protein CASSLRTAEIAYTDTQYF.

The chain is built from TRBV7-8 and TRBJ2-2; 10 positions match TRBD2. This CDR3 region has 18 residues. Germline loops: CDR1 SGHVS, CDR2 FQNEAQ. Losses at the gene ends were 3 bases for V and 0 bases for J; bases not matched to a gene: 7. The CDR3 bases are TGTGCCAGCAGCTTCCCGCGAGCGGGGGGGCCGAACACCGGGGAGCTGTTTTTT. It codes for CASSFPRAGGPNTGELFF.